This T cell receptor beta chain was identified during a study of blood T cells in healthy people across ages. Regarding the study as a whole: Strong correlation existed between TCR beta diversity and naive T cell percentage. One million T cells yielded diversity estimates that were considered underestimates.

CDR3 length: 13 residues. CDR1 LNHNV and CDR2 YYDKDF come from the germline V gene (reference sequence). The V segment lost 7 bases and the J segment 1 base; nucleotides outside the gene matches: 4. This clonotype was observed a few times. Its antigen is currently unknown. Researchers collected roughly 9.8 milliliters of peripheral blood from every single donor. A second about 6 to 12 cycle PCR used barcoded and J-beta primers. In TCRdb, the 5' RACE reads were re-called with MiXCR into one record per CDR3 protein. The sample shows about 930,000 distinct CDR3 sequences, roughly 28% of them seen only once. These data were also reused for a study on T cells of mothers and their children.

This rearrangement joins TRBV15 to TRBJ2-7, with TRBD2 identical over 7 bases. The sample taken for sequencing was blood. The TCR originated in a woman in her 40s in good health. In nucleotides, the CDR3 is TGTGCCACCACCTGGGGGGGGTCCTACGAGCAGTACTTC. Amino acids: CATTWGGSYEQYF.